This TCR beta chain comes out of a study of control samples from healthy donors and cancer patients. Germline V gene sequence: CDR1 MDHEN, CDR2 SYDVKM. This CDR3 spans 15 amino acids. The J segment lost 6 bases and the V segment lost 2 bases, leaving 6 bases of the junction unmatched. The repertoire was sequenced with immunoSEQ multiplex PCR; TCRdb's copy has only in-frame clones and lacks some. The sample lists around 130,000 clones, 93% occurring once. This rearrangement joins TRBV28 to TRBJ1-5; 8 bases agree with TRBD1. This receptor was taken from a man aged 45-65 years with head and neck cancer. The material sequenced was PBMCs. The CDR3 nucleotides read TGTGCCAGCAGTTTAAGTTGGACAGGGCTTCAGCCCCAGCATTTT. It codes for CASSLSWTGLQPQHF.